This entry is about one T cell receptor beta chain. Its antigen is unidentified. The sample comes from a study of T-cell reconstitution after alpha-beta-depleted transplantation in children. Study-wide findings and caveats: Several patients had high TCRbeta diversity at day 60; it came from surviving recipient T cells and thymic progenitors. Several hundred expanded graft clones reportedly supplied alpha-beta T cells about two months after transplant. One year post-transplant, T-cell counts and diversity were largely derived from T cells produced anew.

The CDR3 length is 15 residues. J was trimmed by 4 bases and V by 7 bases; bases with no gene match: 13. Germline-derived CDR1 and CDR2 are SGHRS and YFSETQ. Unique molecular identifiers were incorporated during preparation of the TCRbeta library. MiXCR was run by TCRdb on the PCR reads, yielding one entry per CDR3 protein. The sample carries over 200,000 distinct CDR3 sequences, roughly a tenth recorded once. This receptor was identified in a child younger than two with acute myeloid leukemia, due to receive a stem cell transplant. Material: PBMCs, obtained before TCRalphabeta/CD19-depleted stem cell transplant. The genes are TRBV5-1 and TRBJ2-5; 7 bases align to TRBD1. The CDR3 protein is CASAGTVNFGETQYF. In DNA form, the CDR3 reads TGCGCCAGCGCCGGGACAGTTAATTTTGGAGAGACCCAGTACTTC.